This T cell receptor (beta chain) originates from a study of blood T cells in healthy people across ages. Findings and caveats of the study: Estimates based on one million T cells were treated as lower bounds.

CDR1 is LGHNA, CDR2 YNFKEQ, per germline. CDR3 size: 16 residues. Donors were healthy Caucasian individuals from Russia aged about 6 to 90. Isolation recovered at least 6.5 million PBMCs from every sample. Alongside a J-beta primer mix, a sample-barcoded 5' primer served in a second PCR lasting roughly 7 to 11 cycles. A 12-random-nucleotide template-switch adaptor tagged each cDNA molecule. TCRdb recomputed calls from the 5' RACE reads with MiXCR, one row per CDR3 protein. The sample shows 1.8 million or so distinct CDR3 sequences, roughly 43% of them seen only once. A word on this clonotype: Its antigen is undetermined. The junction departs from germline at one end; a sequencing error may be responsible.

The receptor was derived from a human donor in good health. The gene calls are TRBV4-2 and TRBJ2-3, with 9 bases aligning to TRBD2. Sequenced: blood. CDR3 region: CASSQEGSGGTGTQYF. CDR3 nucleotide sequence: TGTGCCAGCAGCCAAGAAGGTAGCGGGGGTACAGGTACGCAGTATTTT.